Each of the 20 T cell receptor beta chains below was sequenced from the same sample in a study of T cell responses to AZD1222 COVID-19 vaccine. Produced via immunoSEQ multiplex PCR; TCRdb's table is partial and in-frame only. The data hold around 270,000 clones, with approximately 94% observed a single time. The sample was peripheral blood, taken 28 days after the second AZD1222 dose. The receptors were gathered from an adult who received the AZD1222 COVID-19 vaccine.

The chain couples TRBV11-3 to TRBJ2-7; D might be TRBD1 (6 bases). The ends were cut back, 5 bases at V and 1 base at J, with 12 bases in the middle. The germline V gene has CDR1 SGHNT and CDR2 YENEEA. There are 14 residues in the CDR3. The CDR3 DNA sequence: TGTGCCAGCAGCCAAACAGGGAATTCCTACGAGCAGTACTTC. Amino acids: CASSQTGNSYEQYF.

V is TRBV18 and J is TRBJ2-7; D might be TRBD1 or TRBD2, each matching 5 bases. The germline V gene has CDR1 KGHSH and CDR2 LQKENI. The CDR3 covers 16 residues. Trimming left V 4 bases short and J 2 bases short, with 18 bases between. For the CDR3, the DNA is TGTGCCAGCTCACGCTACGCCCGGGACGGGACCTACGAGCAGTACTTC. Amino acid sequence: CASSRYARDGTYEQYF.

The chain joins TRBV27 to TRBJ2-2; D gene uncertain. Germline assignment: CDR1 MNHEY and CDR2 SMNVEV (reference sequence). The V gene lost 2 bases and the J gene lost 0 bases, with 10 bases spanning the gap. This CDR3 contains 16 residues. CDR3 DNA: TGTGCCAGCAGTTTAGGCACCGAAGCGAACACCGGGGAGCTGTTTTTT. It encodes CASSLGTEANTGELFF.

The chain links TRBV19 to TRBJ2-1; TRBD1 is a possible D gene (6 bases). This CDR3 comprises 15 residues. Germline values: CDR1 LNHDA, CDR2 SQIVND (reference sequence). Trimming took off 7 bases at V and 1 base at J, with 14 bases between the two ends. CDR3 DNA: TGTGCCAGTACCCTCGGACAGTGGTCCTACAATGAGCAGTTCTTC. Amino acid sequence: CASTLGQWSYNEQFF. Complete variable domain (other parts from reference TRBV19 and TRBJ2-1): DGGITQSPKYLFRKEGQNVTLSCEQNLNHDAMYWYRQDPGQGLRLIYYSQIVNDFQKGDIAEGYSVSREKKESFPLTVTSAQKNPTAFYLCASTLGQWSYNEQFFGPGTRLTVL.

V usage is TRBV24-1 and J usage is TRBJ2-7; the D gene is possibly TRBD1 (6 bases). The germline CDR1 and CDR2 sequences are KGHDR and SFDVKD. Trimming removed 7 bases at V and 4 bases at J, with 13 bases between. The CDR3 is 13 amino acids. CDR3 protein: CATSQGQGYEQYF. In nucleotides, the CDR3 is TGTGCCACCAGCCAGGGGCAAGGGTACGAGCAGTACTTC.

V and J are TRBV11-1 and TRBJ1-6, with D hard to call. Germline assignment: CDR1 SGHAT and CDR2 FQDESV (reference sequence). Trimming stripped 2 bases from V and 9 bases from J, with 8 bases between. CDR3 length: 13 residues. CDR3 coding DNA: TGTGCCAGCAGCTTACAAGGGTCTTCACCCCTCCACTTT. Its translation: CASSLQGSSPLHF.

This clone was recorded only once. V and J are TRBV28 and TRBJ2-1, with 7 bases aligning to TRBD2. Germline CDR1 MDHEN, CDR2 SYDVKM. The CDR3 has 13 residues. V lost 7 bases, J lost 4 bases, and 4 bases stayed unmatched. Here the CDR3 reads CASKGGGYNEQFF. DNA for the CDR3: TGTGCCAGCAAGGGCGGGGGTTACAATGAGCAGTTCTTC.

Written as DNA, the CDR3 is TGTGCCAGTAGTATAAATCCTCGGGCATGGGACTACAATGAGCAGTTCTTC. Translating gives CASSINPRAWDYNEQFF. The rearrangement joins TRBV19 to TRBJ2-1; no definite D call. Germline lookup yields CDR1 LNHDA and CDR2 SQIVND (reference sequence). V gave up 2 bases and J gave up 3 bases, with 17 bases separating them. The CDR3 spans 17 residues. The full variable domain, its missing parts supplied by reference TRBV19 and TRBJ2-1, is DGGITQSPKYLFRKEGQNVTLSCEQNLNHDAMYWYRQDPGQGLRLIYYSQIVNDFQKGDIAEGYSVSREKKESFPLTVTSAQKNPTAFYLCASSINPRAWDYNEQFFGPGTRLTVL.

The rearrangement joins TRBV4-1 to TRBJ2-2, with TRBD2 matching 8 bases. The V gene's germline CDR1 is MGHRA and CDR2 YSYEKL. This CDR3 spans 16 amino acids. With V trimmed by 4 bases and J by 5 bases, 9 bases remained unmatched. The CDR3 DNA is TGCGCCAGCAGCCGGCTTCGCGGGGGGCAAACCGGGGAGCTGTTTTTT. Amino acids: CASSRLRGGQTGELFF.

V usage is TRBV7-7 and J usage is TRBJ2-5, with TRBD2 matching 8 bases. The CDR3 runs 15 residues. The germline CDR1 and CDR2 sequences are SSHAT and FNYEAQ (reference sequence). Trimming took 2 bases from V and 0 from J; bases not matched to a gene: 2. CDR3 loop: CASSLTSGHQETQYF. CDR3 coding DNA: TGTGCCAGCAGCTTAACTAGCGGACACCAAGAGACCCAGTACTTC. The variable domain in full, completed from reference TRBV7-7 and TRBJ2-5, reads GAGVSQSPRYKVTKRGQDVTLRCDPISSHATLYWYQQALGQGPEFLTYFNYEAQPDKSGLPSDRFSAERPEGSISTLTIQRTEQRDSAMYRCASSLTSGHQETQYFGPGTRLLVL.

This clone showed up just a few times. The CDR3 DNA sequence: TGTGCCAGCAGCTCGGGACAGGGCGGATGGAACACTGAAGCTTTCTTT. Translated, it gives CASSSGQGGWNTEAFF. The chain couples TRBV5-4 to TRBJ1-1, with TRBD1 matching over 9 bases. CDR3 length: 16 amino acids. Germline trimming cut 3 bases from V and 1 base from J; bases unmatched to any gene: 7. The germline CDR1 and CDR2 sequences are SGHNT and YYREEE (reference sequence).

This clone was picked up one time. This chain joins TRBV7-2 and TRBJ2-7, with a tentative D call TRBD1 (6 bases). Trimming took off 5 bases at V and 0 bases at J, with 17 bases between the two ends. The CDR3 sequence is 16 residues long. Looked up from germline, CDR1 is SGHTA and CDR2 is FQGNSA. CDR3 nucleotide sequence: TGTGCCAGCAGCCTCTACAGGGATCAGAGCTCCTACGAGCAGTACTTC. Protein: CASSLYRDQSSYEQYF.

The CDR3 loop reads CASSVPGAETQYF. CDR3 nucleotide sequence: TGTGCCAGCAGTGTGCCCGGAGCTGAGACCCAGTACTTC. The rearrangement links TRBV25-1 to TRBJ2-5, with no clear D. The germline CDR1 and CDR2 sequences are MGHDK and SYGVNS. The CDR3 totals 13 residues. Trimming took off 4 bases at V and 5 bases at J, with 11 bases between the two ends. The variable domain in full, completed from reference TRBV25-1 and TRBJ2-5, reads EADIYQTPRYLVIGTGKKITLECSQTMGHDKMYWYQQDPGMELHLIHYSYGVNSTEKGDLSSESTVSRIRTEHFPLTLESARPSHTSQYLCASSVPGAETQYFGPGTRLLVL.

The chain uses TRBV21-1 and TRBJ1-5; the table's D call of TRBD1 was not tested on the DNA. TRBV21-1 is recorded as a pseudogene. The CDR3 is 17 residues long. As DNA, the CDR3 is TGTGCCAGCAGCAAACCCTACTGGACAGAAAGCAATCAGCCCCAGCATTTT. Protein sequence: CASSKPYWTESNQPQHF.

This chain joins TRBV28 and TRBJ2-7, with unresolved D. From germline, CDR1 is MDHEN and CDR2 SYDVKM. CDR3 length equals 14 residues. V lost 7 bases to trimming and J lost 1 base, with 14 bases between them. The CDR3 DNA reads TGTGCCAGCAAGGCTAACACCTTTTCCTACGAGCAGTACTTC. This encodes CASKANTFSYEQYF.

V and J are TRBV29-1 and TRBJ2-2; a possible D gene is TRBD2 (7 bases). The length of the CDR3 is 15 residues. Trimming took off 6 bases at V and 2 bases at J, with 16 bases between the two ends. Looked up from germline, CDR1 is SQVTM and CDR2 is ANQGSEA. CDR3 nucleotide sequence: TGCAGCGTCCGCCTGGGGGGGCGAAACACCGGGGAGCTGTTTTTT. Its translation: CSVRLGGRNTGELFF.

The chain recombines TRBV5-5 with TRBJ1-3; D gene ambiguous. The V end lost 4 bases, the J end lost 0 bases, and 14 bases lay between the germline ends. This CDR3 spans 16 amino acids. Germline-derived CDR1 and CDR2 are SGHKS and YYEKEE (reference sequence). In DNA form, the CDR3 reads TGTGCCAGCAGCCTGTCCCGAGGAGCCTCTGGAAACACCATATATTTT. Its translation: CASSLSRGASGNTIYF.

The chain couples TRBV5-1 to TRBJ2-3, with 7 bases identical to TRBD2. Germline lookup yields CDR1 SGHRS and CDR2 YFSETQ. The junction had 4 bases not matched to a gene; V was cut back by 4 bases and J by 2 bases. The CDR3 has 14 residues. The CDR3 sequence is CASSTGTITDTQYF. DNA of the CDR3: TGCGCCAGCAGCACCGGGACTATCACAGATACGCAGTATTTT. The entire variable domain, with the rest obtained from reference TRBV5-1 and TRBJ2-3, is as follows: KAGVTQTPRYLIKTRGQQVTLSCSPISGHRSVSWYQQTPGQGLQFLFEYFSETQRNKGNFPGRFSGRQFSNSRSEMNVSTLELGDSALYLCASSTGTITDTQYFGPGTRLTVL.

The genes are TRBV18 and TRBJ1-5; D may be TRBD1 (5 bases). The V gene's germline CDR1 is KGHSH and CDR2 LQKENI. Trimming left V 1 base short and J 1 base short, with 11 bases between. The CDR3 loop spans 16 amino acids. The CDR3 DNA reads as TGTGCCAGCTCACCACAGGCCCAGGGAAGCAATCAGCCCCAGCATTTT. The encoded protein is CASSPQAQGSNQPQHF.

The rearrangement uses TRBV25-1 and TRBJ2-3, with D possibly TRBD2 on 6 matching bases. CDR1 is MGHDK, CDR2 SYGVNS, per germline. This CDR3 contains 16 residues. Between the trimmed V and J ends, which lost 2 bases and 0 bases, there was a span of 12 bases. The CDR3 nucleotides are TGTGCCAGCAGTGAACGAAGGACTACTAGCACAGATACGCAGTATTTT. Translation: CASSERRTTSTDTQYF.